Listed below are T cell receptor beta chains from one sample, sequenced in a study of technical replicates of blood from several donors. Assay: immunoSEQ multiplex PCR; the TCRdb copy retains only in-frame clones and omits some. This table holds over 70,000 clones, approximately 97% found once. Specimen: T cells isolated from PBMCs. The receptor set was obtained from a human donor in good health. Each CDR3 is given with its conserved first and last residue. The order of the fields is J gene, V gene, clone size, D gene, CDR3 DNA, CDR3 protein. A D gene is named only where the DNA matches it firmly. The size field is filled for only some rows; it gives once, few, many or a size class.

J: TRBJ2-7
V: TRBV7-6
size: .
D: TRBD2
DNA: TGTGCCAGCAGTCTAACTAGCGGAGGTTCCTACGAGCAGTACTTC
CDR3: CASSLTSGGSYEQYF

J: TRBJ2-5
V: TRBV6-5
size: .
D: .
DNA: TGTGCCAGCACCGATGGGGGGGCACAAGAGACCCAGTACTTC
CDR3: CASTDGGAQETQYF

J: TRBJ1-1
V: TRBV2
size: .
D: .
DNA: TGTGCCAGCAGTGACAGGGTGGGTGAAGCTTTCTTT
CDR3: CASSDRVGEAFF

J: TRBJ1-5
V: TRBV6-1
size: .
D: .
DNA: TGTGCCAGCAGTGACGGGGGTTTAGGGAGACCCCAGCATTTT
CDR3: CASSDGGLGRPQHF

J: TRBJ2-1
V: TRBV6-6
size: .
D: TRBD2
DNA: TGTGCCTCTCAGGCGGGGAGGGCCTCCTACAATGAGCAGTTCTTC
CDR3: CASQAGRASYNEQFF

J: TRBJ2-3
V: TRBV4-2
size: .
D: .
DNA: TGTGCCAGCAGCCAAACATTATCCACAGATACGCAGTATTTT
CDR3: CASSQTLSTDTQYF

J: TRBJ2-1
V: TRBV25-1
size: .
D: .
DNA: TGTGCCAGCAGTCCGGGCAATGAGCAGTTCTTC
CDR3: CASSPGNEQFF

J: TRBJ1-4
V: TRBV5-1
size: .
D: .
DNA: TGCGCCAGCAGCGACAGTGAAAAACTGTTTTTT
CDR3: CASSDSEKLFF

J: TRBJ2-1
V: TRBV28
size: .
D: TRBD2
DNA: TGTGCCAGCAGTTTAACTAGCGGGATAGAGCAGTTCTTC
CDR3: CASSLTSGIEQFF

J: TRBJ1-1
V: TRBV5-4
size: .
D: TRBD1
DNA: TGTGCCAGCAGCTCGAACAAACGAGGGGGCTATACTGAAGCTTTCTTT
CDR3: CASSSNKRGGYTEAFF

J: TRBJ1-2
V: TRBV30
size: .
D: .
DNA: TGTGCCTGGAGTGTGGCCCCGCCGGGCTATGGCTACACCTTC
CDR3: CAWSVAPPGYGYTF

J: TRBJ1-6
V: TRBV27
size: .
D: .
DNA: TGTGCCAGCAGTTTCAAACTCGGACAGTACGCTTCACCCCTCCACTTT
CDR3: CASSFKLGQYASPLHF

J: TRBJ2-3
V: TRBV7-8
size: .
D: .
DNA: TGTGCCAGCAGCCCTTCGGAGGGTCCTGCAGATACGCAGTATTTT
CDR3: CASSPSEGPADTQYF

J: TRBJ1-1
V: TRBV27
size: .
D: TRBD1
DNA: TGTGCCAGCAGTACAGACGGGACAGGGTTGGCTGAAGCTTTCTTT
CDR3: CASSTDGTGLAEAFF

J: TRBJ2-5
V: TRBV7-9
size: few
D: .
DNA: TGTGCCAGCAGCTTAGACGGCAGCTCTAGGGAGACCCAGTACTTC
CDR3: CASSLDGSSRETQYF

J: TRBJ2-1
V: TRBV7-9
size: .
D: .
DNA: TGTGCCAGCAGCTTAGATCCGGGGGAAAAATACAATGAGCAGTTCTTC
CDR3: CASSLDPGEKYNEQFF

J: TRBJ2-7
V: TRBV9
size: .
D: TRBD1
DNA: TGTGCCAGCAGCGTAGTTGGGGACAGGGCCCACGAGCAGTACTTC
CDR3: CASSVVGDRAHEQYF

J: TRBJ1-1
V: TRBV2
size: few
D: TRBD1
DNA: TGTGCCAGCAGTTTGGACAGGGGGCATGAAGCTTTCTTT
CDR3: CASSLDRGHEAFF

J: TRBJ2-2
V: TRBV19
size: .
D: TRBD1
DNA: TGTGCCAGTAGTCCGGGACAGGGTGTAACCGGGGAGCTGTTTTTT
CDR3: CASSPGQGVTGELFF

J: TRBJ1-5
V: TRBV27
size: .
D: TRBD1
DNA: TGTGCCAGCAGTTACGGGACAGGAGGCAATCAGCCCCAGCATTTT
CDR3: CASSYGTGGNQPQHF

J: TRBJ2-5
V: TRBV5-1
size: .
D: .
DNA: TGCGCCAGCGGTCCCCTGACAGCTGGTCAAGAGACCCAGTACTTC
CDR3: CASGPLTAGQETQYF

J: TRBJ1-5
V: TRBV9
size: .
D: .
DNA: TGTGCCAGCAGCTACCCGGGTCAGCCCCAGCATTTT
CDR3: CASSYPGQPQHF

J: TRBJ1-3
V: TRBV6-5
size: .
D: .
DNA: TGTGCCAGCAGACCTGAGGTCTCTGGAAACACCATATATTTT
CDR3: CASRPEVSGNTIYF

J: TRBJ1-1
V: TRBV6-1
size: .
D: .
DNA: TGTGCCAGCAGTGAAACGGGACACCTTAACACTGAAGCTTTCTTT
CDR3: CASSETGHLNTEAFF

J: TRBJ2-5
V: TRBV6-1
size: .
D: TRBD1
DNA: TGTGCCAGCAGTGAAGTAGACAGGGTAGGGGAGACCCAGTACTTC
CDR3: CASSEVDRVGETQYF

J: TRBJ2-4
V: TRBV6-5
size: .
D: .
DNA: TGTGCCAGCAGTTACGGAACGGGGAAAAACATTCAGTACTTC
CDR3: CASSYGTGKNIQYF

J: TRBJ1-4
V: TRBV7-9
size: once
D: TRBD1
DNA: TGTGCCAGCAGCTTAGCGGTGGGACAGGGAGGTGAAAAACTGTTTTTT
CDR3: CASSLAVGQGGEKLFF

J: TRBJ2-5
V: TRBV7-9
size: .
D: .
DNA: TGTGCCAGCCAGATTCAAGAGACCCAGTACTTC
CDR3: CASQIQETQYF

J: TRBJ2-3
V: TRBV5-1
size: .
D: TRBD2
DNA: TGCGCCAGCAGCAGGGAGGGGGATACGCAGTATTTT
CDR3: CASSREGDTQYF

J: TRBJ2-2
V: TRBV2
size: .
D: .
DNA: TGTGCCAGCAGTGACAGATTAATGAACACCGGGGAGCTGTTTTTT
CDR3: CASSDRLMNTGELFF

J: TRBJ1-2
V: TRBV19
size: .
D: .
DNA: TGTGCCAGCGGGGGGCCAGTCTATGGCTACACCTTC
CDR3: CASGGPVYGYTF

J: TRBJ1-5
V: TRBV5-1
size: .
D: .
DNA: TGCGCCAGCAGCTTGGTACAGGGCGGCCAGCCCCAGCATTTT
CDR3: CASSLVQGGQPQHF

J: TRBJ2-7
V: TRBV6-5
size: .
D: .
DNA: TGTGCCAGCAGCCGAACGACTCCTAACGAGCAGTACTTC
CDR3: CASSRTTPNEQYF

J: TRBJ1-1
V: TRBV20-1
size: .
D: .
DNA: TGCAGTGCTAGAGACCTACTAGCGGATTCGTTT
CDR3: CSARDLLADSF

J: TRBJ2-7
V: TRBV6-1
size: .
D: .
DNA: TGTGCCGGAACGGGAGAGACCTACGAGCAGTACTTC
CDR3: CAGTGETYEQYF

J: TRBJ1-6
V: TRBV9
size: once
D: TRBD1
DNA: TGTGCCAGCAGCGCGACAGGGTCTAATTCACCCCTCCACTTT
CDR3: CASSATGSNSPLHF

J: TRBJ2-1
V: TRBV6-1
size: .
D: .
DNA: TGTGCCAGCAGTGAATCTTGGTGGGAGGAGGAGCAGTTCTTC
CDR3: CASSESWWEEEQFF

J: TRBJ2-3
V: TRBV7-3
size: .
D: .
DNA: TGTGCCAGCAGCTCCCTAATTGCCGGGGAAGATACGCAGTATTTT
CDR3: CASSSLIAGEDTQYF

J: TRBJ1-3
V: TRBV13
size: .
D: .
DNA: TGTGCCAGCAGCTATGACAGTGACGGAAACACCATATATTTT
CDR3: CASSYDSDGNTIYF

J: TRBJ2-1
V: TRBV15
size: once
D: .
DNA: TGTGCCACCAGCAATAGCGACTACAATGAGCAGTTCTTC
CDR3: CATSNSDYNEQFF

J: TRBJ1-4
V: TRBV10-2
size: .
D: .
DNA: TGCGCCAGCAGCGAGACCAGCGGTTTAGGAAAACTGTTTTTT
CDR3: CASSETSGLGKLFF

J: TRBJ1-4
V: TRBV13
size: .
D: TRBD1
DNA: TGTGCCAGCAGCTCCCGGACAGGGAATGAAAAACTGTTTTTT
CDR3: CASSSRTGNEKLFF

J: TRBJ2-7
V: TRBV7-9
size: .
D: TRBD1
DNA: TGTGCCAGCAGCTCGGACAGGACCTACGAGCAGTACTTC
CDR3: CASSSDRTYEQYF

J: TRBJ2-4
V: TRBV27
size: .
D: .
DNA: TGTGCCAGCAGTTTATTGGGGGGTGGGGACATTCAGTACTTC
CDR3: CASSLLGGGDIQYF

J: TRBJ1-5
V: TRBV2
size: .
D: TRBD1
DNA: TGTGCCAGCAGTGACAGGGGGCCTCAGAGCAATCAGCCCCAGCATTTT
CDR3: CASSDRGPQSNQPQHF

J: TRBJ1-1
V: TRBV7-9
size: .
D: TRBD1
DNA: TGTGCCAGCAGCCCCAGGACAGGTAACACTGAAGCTTTCTTT
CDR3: CASSPRTGNTEAFF

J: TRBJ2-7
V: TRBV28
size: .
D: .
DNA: TGTGCCAGCAGTTTACCGGGGAACTCCTACGAGCAGTACTTC
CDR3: CASSLPGNSYEQYF

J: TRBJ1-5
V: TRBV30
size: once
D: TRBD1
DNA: TGTGCCTGGGAGGGGGCCAGAGGCAATCAGCCCCAGCATTTT
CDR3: CAWEGARGNQPQHF

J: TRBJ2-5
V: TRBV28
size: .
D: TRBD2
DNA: TGTGCCAGCAAGATAGCGGGATTCCAAGAGACCCAGTACTTC
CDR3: CASKIAGFQETQYF

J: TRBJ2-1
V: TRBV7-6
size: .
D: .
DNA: TGTGCCAGCAGCTTAGGGGCAAGAAATGAGCAGTTCTTC
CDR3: CASSLGARNEQFF

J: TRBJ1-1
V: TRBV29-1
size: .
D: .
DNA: TGCAGCGTTGAAGGTCTAAGGGGGAACACTGAAGCTTTCTTT
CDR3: CSVEGLRGNTEAFF

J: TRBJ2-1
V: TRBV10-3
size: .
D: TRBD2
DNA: TGTGCCATCAGTGCAAAGGGTTCTAGCGGGAAAGGCAATGAGCAGTTCTTC
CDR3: CAISAKGSSGKGNEQFF

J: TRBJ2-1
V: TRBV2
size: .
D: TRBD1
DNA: TGTGCCAGCAGCGACCCCTCGGGGACAGGGGGCTACAATGAGCAGTTCTTC
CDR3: CASSDPSGTGGYNEQFF

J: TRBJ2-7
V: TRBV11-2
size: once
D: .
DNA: TGTGCCAGCAGCTTCGACAGACAAAATCTCGAGCAGTACTTC
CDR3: CASSFDRQNLEQYF

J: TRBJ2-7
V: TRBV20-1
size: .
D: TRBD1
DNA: TGCAGTGCTTTAGACAGGGGGGATCAGTACTTC
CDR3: CSALDRGDQYF